Each of the 9 T cell receptor beta chains below was sequenced from the same sample in a study of Graves' ophthalmopathy and Graves' hyperthyroidism. Using RNA transcripts, the TCR beta CDR3 regions were amplified. A first-round RT-PCR used HTBI primers, followed by a second-round multiplex PCR. MiXCR, run by TCRdb on the multiplex PCR reads, gives a single entry per CDR3 protein. The sample records over 450,000 distinct CDR3 sequences, around 15% being singletons. Sequenced material: blood. These receptors all stem from a woman in her 30s with Graves' ophthalmopathy.

This clonotype was counted at least ten times. The chain recombines TRBV12-3 or TRBV12-4 with TRBJ2-7; the D is unclear. V shed 5 bases and J shed 0 bases, with 8 bases lying between them. The CDR3 has 13 residues. CDR3: CASSDGNSYEQYF. CDR3 in DNA: TGTGCCAGCAGTGACGGAAACTCCTACGAGCAGTACTTC.

This clonotype was counted only a few times. The chain is built from TRBV9 and TRBJ1-1; no clear D. Germline V lookup: CDR1 SGDLS, CDR2 YYNGEE. The CDR3 sequence is 16 residues long. Trimming pared 0 bases from V and 3 bases from J, leaving 15 bases between. CDR3 sequence reads: CASSVVLRSRDTEAFF. CDR3 nucleotide sequence: TGTGCCAGCAGCGTAGTCCTTAGGAGCCGGGACACTGAAGCTTTCTTT.

This clonotype was seen repeatedly, ten times or more. The chain uses TRBV12-3 or TRBV12-4 and TRBJ1-6, with 9 bases identical to TRBD1. V gave up 5 bases and J gave up 10 bases; unmatched junction bases: 6. This CDR3 contains 14 residues. The CDR3 region is CASSRDRVSSPLHF. CDR3 coding DNA: TGTGCCAGCAGTCGGGACAGGGTGTCGTCACCCCTCCACTTT.

This clonotype has at least ten counts. This chain joins TRBV2 and TRBJ2-7; a possible D gene is TRBD2 (6 bases). Per germline, CDR1 SNHLY and CDR2 FYNNEI. The V end lost 5 bases, the J end lost 0 bases, and 14 bases lay between the germline ends. The CDR3 loop spans 15 amino acids. CDR3 coding DNA: TGTGCCAGCAGTTCCGCTAGCGCGAGCTCCTACGAGCAGTACTTC. Its translation is CASSSASASSYEQYF.

Turning to this clonotype: A much larger clonotype is one base distant, so this may be a read error. The chain carries TRBV5-6 and TRBJ2-2; 10 nucleotides align to TRBD2. The length of the CDR3 is 17 residues. Germline lookup yields CDR1 SGHDT and CDR2 YYEEEE. CDR3 region: CASSLAPGLADTGELCF. In DNA form, the CDR3 reads TGTGCCAGCAGCCTCGCACCCGGACTAGCGGACACCGGGGAGCTGTGTTTT.

This clonotype was picked up one time. This rearrangement joins TRBV28 to TRBJ1-2; D is perhaps TRBD1 (6 bases). The CDR3 is 13 residues long. Trimming pared 2 bases from V and 6 bases from J, leaving 10 bases between. The germline V gene has CDR1 MDHEN and CDR2 SYDVKM. CDR3 amino acids: CASSLKKGDGYTF. The CDR3 nucleotides are TGTGCCAGCAGTTTAAAAAAGGGGGATGGCTACACCTTC.

This clonotype was seen a handful of times. V usage is TRBV30 and J usage is TRBJ1-5; unclear D gene. The V gene lost 2 bases and the J gene lost 0 bases, with 8 bases spanning the gap. The length of the CDR3 is 14 residues. Looked up from germline, CDR1 is GTSNPN and CDR2 is SVGIG (reference sequence). The CDR3 sequence is CAWSMESSNQPQHF. CDR3 DNA: TGTGCCTGGAGTATGGAGTCTAGCAATCAGCCCCAGCATTTT. The whole variable domain, filled in from reference TRBV30 and TRBJ1-5, reads SQTIHQWPATLVQPVGSPLSLECTVEGTSNPNLYWYRQAAGRGLQLLFYSVGIGQISSEVPQNLSASRPQDRQFILSSKKLLLSDSGFYLCAWSMESSNQPQHFGDGTRLSIL.

This clonotype was recorded many times. This chain links TRBV19 with TRBJ1-1; the D is unclear. Germline V gene sequence: CDR1 LNHDA, CDR2 SQIVND (reference sequence). Trimming stripped 0 bases from V and 3 bases from J, with 5 bases between. The CDR3 extends over 13 amino acids. CDR3 in DNA: TGTGCCAGTAGTATAGAAGGGTACACTGAAGCTTTCTTT. Protein: CASSIEGYTEAFF.

This clonotype showed up many times. This chain uses TRBV2 with TRBJ1-2; D is ambiguous. V lost 2 bases and J lost 6, with 10 bases in between. The germline CDR1 and CDR2 sequences are SNHLY and FYNNEI. CDR3 length: 13 amino acids. Here the CDR3 DNA reads TGTGCCAGCAGTGAACAGCCATCAAATGGCTACACCTTC. This codes for CASSEQPSNGYTF.